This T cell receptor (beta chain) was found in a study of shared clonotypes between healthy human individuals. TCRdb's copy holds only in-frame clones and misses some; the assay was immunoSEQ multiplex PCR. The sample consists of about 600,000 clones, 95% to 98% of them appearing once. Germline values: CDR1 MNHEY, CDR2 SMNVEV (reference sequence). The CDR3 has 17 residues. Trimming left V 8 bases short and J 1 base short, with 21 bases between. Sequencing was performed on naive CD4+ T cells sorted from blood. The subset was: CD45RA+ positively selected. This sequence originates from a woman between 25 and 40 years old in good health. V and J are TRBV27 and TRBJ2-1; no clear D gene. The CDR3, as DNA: TGTGCCAGCGGTACTGAGTGGTCGGTTGGGTCCTACAATGAGCAGTTCTTC. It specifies CASGTEWSVGSYNEQFF.